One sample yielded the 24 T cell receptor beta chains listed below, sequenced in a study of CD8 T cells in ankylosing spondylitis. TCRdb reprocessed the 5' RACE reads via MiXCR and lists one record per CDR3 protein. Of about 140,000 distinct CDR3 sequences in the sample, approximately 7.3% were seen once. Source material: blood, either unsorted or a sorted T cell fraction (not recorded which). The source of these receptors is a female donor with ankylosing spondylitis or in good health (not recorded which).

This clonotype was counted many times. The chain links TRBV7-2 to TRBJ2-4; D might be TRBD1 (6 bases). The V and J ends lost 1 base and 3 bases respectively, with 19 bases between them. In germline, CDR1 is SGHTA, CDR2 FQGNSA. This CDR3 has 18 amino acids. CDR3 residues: CASSLVPGLVGGKNIQYF. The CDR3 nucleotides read TGTGCCAGCAGCTTAGTGCCAGGGCTCGTAGGGGGCAAAAACATTCAGTACTTC.

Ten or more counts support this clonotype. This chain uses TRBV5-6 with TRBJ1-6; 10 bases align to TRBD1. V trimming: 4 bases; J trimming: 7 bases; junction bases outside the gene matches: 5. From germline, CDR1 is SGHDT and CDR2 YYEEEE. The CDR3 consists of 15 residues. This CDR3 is CASSTPGQGNSPLHF. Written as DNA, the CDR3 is TGTGCCAGCAGCACCCCGGGACAGGGGAATTCACCCCTCCACTTT.

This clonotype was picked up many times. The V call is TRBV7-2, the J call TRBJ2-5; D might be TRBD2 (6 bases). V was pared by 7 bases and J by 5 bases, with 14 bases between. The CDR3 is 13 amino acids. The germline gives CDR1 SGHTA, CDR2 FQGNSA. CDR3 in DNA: TGTGCCAGCACGGGAGCGGGTAGGGAGACCCAGTACTTC. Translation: CASTGAGRETQYF.

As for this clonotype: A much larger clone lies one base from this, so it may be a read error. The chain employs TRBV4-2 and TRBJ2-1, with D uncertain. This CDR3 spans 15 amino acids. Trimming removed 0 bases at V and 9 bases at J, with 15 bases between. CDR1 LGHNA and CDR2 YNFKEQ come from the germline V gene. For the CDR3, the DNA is TGTGCCAGCAGCCAAGAAAGGCCCCGGTACGGTGAGCAGTTCTTC. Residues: CASSQERPRYGEQFF.

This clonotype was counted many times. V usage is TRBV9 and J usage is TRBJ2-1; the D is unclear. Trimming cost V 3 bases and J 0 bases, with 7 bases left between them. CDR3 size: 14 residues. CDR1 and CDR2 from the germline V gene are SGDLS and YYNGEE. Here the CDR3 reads CASSDGYSYNEQFF. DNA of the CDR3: TGTGCCAGCAGCGATGGCTACTCCTACAATGAGCAGTTCTTC.

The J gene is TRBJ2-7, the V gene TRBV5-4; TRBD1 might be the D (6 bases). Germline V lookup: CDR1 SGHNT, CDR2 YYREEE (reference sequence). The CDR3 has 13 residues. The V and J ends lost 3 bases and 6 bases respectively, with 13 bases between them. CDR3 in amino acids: CASSYRTEVEQYF. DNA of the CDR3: TGTGCCAGCAGCTACCGGACAGAGGTCGAGCAGTACTTC.

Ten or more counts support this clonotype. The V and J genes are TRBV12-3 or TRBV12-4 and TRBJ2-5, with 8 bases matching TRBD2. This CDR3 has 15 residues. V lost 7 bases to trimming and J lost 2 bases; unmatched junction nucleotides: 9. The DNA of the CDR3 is TGTGCCAGCACTATAGCGGGGCCAATTCAAGAGACCCAGTACTTC. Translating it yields CASTIAGPIQETQYF.

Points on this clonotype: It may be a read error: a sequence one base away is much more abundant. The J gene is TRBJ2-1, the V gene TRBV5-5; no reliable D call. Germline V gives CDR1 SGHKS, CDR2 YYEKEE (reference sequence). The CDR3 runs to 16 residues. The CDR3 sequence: CASSFTLIRSYNAQFF. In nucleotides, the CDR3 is TGTGCCAGCAGCTTCACCCTAATCCGCTCCTACAATGCGCAGTTCTTC.

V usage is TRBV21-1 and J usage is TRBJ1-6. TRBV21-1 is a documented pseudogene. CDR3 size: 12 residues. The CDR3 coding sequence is TGTGCCAGCACTCTCTTGGGGTCACCCCTCCACTTT. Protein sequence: CASTLLGSPLHF.

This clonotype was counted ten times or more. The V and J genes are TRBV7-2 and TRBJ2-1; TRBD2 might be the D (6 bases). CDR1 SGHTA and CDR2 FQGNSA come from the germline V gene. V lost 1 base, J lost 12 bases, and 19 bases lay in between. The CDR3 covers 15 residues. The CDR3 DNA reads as TGTGCCAGCAGCTTAGGGCTAGCGAACACCTTAGGGCAGTTCTTC. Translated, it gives CASSLGLANTLGQFF.

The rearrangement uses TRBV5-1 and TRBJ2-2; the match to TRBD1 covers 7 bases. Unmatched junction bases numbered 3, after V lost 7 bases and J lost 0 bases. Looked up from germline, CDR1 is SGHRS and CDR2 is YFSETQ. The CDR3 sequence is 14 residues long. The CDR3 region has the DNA TGCGCCAGCGCACAGGGGACGAACACCGGGGAGCTGTTTTTT. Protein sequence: CASAQGTNTGELFF.

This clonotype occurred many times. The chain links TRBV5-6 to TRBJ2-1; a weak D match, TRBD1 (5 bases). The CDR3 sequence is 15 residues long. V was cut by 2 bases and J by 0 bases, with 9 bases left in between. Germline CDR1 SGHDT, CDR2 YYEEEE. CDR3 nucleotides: TGTGCCAGCAGCTTCAGGGTTTCCTCCTACAATGAGCAGTTCTTC. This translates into CASSFRVSSYNEQFF.

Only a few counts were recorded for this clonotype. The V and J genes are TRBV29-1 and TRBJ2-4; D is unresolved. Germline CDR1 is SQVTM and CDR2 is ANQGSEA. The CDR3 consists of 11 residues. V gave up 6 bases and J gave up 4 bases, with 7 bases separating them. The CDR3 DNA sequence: TGCAGCGTGGCCTTTAAAAACATTCAGTACTTC. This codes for CSVAFKNIQYF.

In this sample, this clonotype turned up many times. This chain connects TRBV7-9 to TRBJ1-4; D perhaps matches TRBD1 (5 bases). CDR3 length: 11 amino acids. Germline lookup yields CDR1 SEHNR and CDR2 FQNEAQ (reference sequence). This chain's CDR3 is CAWGDNEKLFF. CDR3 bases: TGTGCGTGGGGCGATAACGAAAAACTGTTTTTT.

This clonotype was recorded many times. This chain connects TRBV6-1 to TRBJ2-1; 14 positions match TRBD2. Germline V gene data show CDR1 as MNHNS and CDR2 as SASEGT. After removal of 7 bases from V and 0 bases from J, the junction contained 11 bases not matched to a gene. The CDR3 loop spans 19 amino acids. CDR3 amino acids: CASKDLGTSGGDSYNEQFF. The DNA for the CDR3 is TGTGCCAGCAAAGACCTCGGGACTAGCGGGGGCGACTCCTACAATGAGCAGTTCTTC.

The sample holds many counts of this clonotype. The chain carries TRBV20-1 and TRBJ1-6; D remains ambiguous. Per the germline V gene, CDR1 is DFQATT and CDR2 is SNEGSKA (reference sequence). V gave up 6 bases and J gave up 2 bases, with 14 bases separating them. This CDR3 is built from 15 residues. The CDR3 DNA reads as TGCAGTGCCCGAGGACGGTCGACCTATAATTCACCCCTCCACTTT. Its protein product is CSARGRSTYNSPLHF.

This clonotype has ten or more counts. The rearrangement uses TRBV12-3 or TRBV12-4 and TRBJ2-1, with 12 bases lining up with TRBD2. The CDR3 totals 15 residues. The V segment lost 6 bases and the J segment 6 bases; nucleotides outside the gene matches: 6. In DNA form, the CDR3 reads TGTGCCAGCAGACTTACTAGCGGGGGGCGCAATGAGCAGTTCTTC. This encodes CASRLTSGGRNEQFF.

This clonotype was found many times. The CDR3 bases are TGCAGCGTTGATCCGACAGGAATGAACACTGAAGCTTTCTTT. This translates into CSVDPTGMNTEAFF. This chain uses TRBV29-1 with TRBJ1-1, with D tentatively TRBD1 (6 bases). CDR1 is SQVTM and CDR2 is ANQGSEA in the germline V gene. Trimming took 3 bases from V and 0 from J, leaving 11 bases between them. The CDR3 has 14 amino acids.

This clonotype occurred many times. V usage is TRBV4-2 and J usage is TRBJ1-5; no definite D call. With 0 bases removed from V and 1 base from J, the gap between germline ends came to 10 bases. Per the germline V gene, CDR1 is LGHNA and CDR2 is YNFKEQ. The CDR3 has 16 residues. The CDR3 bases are TGTGCCAGCAGCCAAGAATCCCCCAGAAGCAATCAGCCCCAGCATTTT. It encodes CASSQESPRSNQPQHF.

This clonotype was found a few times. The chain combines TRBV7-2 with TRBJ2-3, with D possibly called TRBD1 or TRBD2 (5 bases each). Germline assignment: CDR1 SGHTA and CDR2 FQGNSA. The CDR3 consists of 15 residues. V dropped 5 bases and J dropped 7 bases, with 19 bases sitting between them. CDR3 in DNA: TGTGCCAGCAGCCGGGACGGGCCCGCTTGGAATACGCAGTATTTT. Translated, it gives CASSRDGPAWNTQYF.

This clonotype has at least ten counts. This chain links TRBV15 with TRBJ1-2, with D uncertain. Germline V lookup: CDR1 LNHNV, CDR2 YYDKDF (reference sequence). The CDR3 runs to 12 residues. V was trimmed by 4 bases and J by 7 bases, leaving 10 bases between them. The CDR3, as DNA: TGTGCCACCAGCACTTCATCCGGTGGCTACACCTTC. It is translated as CATSTSSGGYTF.

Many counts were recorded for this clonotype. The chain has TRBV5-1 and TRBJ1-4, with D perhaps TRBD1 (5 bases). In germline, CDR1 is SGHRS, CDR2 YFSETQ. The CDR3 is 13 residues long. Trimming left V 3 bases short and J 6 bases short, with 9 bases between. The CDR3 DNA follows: TGCGCCAGCAGCTCGGGACCCGATGAAAAACTGTTTTTT. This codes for CASSSGPDEKLFF.

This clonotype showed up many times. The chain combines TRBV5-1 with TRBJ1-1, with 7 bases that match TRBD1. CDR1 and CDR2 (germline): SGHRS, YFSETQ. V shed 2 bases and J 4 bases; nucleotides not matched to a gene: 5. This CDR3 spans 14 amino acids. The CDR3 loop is CASSFLPGGTEAFF. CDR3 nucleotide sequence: TGCGCCAGCAGCTTTTTGCCAGGGGGCACTGAAGCTTTCTTT.

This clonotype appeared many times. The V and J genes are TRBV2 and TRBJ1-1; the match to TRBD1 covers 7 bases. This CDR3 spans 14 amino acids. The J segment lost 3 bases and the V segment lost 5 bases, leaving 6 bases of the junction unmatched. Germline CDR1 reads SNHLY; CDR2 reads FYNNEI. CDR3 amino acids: CASSSGRGYTEAFF. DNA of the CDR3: TGTGCCAGCAGTAGCGGCAGGGGGTACACTGAAGCTTTCTTT.